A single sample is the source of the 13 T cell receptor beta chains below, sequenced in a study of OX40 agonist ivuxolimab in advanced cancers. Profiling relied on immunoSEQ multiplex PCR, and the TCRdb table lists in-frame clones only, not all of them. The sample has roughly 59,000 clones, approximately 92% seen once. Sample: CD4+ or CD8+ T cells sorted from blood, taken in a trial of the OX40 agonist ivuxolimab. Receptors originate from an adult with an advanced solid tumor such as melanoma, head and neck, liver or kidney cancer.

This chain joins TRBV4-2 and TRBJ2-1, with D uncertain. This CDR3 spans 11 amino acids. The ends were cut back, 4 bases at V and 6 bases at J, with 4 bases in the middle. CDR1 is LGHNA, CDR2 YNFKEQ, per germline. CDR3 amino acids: CASSLSNEQFF. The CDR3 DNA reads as TGTGCCAGCAGCCTCTCCAATGAGCAGTTCTTC.

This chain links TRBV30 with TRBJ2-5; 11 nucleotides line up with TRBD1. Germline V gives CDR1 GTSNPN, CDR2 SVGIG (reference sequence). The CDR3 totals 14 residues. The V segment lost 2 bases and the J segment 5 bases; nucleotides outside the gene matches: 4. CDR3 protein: CAWSWGTGGETQYF. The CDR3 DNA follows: TGTGCCTGGAGTTGGGGGACAGGGGGGGAGACCCAGTACTTC.

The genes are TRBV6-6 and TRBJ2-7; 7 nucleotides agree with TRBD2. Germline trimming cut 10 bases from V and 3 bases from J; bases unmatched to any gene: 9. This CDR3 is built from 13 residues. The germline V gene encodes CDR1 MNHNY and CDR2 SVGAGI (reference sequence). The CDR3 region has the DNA TGTGCCACAAGTAGCGGGTCCAACTACGAGCAGTACTTC. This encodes CATSSGSNYEQYF.

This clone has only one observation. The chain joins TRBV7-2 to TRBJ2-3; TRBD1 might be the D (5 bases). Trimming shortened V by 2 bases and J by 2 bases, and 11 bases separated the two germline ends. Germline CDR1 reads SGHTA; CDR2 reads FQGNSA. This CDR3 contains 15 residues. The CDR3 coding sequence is TGTGCCAGCAGCTTACAGGGTGGATTCACAGATACGCAGTATTTT. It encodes CASSLQGGFTDTQYF.

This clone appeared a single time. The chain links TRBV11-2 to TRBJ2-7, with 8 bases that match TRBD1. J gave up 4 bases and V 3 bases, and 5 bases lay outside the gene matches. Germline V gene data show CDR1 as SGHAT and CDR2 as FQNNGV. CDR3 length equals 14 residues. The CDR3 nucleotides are TGTGCCAGCAGCTTGGGGCAGGGGGCATACGAGCAGTACTTC. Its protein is CASSLGQGAYEQYF.

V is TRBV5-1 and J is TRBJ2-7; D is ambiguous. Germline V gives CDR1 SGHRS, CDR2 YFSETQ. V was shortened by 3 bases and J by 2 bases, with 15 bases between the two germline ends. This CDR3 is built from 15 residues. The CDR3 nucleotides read TGCGCCAGCAGCTCGGACGGCTCCAAAGCCTACGAGCAGTACTTC. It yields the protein CASSSDGSKAYEQYF.

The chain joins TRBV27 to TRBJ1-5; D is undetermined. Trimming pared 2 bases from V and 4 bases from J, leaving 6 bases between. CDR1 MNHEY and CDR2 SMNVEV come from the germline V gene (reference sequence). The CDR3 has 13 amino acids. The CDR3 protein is CASSLAVNQPQHF. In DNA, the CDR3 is TGTGCCAGCAGTTTAGCAGTAAATCAGCCCCAGCATTTT.

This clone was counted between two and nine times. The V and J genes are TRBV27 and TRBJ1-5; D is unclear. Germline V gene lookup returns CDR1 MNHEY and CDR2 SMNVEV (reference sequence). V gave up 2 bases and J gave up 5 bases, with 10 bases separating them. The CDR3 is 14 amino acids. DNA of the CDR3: TGTGCCAGCAGTTTAGGGTCAGCTGATCAGCCCCAGCATTTT. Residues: CASSLGSADQPQHF.

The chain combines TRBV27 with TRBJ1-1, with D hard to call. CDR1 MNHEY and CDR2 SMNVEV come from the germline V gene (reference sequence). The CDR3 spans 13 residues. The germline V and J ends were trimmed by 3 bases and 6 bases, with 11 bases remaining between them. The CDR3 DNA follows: TGTGCCAGCAGTTTCGCTGCAGACGCTGAAGCTTTCTTT. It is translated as CASSFAADAEAFF.

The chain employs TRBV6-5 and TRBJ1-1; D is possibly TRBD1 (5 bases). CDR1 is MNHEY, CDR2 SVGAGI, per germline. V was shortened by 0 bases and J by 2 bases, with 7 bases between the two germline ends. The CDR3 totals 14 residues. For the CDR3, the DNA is TGTGCCAGCAGTTACTCGACAGATAACACTGAAGCTTTCTTT. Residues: CASSYSTDNTEAFF.

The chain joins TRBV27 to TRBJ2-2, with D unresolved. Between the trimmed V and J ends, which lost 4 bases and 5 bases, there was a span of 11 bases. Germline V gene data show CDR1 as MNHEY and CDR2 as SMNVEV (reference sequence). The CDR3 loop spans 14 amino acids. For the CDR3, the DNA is TGTGCCAGCAGTTCAATCATAACAACCGGGGAGCTGTTTTTT. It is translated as CASSSIITTGELFF.

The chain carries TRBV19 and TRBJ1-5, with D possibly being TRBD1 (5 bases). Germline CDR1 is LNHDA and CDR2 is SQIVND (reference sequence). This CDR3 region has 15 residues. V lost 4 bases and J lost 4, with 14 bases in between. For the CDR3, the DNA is TGTGCCAGTAGTAGCGTAAGGGGTGTTAATCAGCCCCAGCATTTT. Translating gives CASSSVRGVNQPQHF. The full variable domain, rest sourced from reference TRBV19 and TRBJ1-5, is DGGITQSPKYLFRKEGQNVTLSCEQNLNHDAMYWYRQDPGQGLRLIYYSQIVNDFQKGDIAEGYSVSREKKESFPLTVTSAQKNPTAFYLCASSSVRGVNQPQHFGDGTRLSIL.

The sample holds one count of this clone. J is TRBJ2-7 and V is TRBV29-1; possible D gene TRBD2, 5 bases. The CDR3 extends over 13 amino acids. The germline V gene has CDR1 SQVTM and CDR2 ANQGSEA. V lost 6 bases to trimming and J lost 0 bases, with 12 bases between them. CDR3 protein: CSVVAYNSYEQYF. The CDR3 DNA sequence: TGCAGCGTCGTAGCGTACAACTCCTACGAGCAGTACTTC.